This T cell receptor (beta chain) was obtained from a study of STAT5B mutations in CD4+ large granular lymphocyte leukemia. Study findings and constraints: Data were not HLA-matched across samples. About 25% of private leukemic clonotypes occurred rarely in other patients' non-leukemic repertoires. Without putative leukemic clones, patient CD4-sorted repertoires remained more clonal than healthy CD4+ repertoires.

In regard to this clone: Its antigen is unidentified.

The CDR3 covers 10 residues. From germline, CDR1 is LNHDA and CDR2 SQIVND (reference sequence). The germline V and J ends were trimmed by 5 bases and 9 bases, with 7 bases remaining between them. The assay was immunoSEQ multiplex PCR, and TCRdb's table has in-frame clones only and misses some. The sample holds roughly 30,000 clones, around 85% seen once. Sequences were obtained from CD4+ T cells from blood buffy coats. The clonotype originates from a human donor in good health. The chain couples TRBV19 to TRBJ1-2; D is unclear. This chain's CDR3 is CASSGHRYTF. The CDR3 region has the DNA TGTGCCAGTAGTGGGCATCGCTACACCTTC.